This T cell receptor beta chain was retrieved from a study of T cells in Graves' hyperthyroidism and ophthalmopathy. Study conclusions and caveats: With a median lead of approximately 6 months before onset, the model predicted ophthalmopathy. Ophthalmopathy was distinguished from stable hyperthyroidism by 13 V-J signatures.

Aged 18 to 65, the patients had hyperthyroidism that was newly diagnosed and had lasted under 2 months. Clinical symptoms, serum thyroxine, TRAb, thyroid ultrasound and orbital computed tomography informed diagnoses. RNA transcripts yielded amplified TCR beta CDR3 regions. Researchers ran a first-round RT-PCR on the TCR CDR3 using the HTBI primer set. Each CDR3 protein gets one entry after TCRdb re-called the multiplex PCR reads with MiXCR. The sample carries about 740,000 distinct CDR3 sequences, about 14% recorded once. Germline assignment: CDR1 SGDLS and CDR2 YYNGEE. This CDR3 region has 15 residues. The V end lost 4 bases, the J end lost 5 bases, and 16 bases lay between the germline ends. Notes on this clonotype: Its antigen remains unidentified.

This sequence was found in a woman under 30 with Graves' hyperthyroidism. This chain links TRBV9 with TRBJ2-1; D gene uncertain. Sequenced sample: blood. The CDR3 sequence: CASSSGPPNHNEQFF. As DNA, the CDR3 is TGTGCCAGCAGCTCCGGGCCACCAAATCACAATGAGCAGTTCTTC.